Below, one T cell receptor (beta chain) is given with its context. Its antigen is not known. At the survey level, the v3.0 immunoSEQ assay was run. TCRdb's table, derived via immunoSEQ multiplex PCR, lists solely in-frame clones and lacks some. Counted here are some 28,000 clones, around three quarters occurring once; the ten biggest clones make up around 7.2%. The record originates from a study of long-term antiretroviral therapy in people with HIV. Overall study results and limits: Controls had broader CDR3 length ranges than HIV repertoires did.

Sequences were derived from unsorted PBMCs, sampled 0.3 years after starting antiretroviral therapy. The TCR sequence derives from a man between 40 and 49 years old with HIV.

This CDR3 is CASSDGRVWGNTIYF. The CDR3 DNA sequence: TGTGCCAGCAGTGACGGCAGGGTGTGGGGAAACACCATATATTTT. V usage is TRBV6-4 and J usage is TRBJ1-3; maybe TRBD1 (5 bases). V was shortened by 2 bases and J by 4 bases, with 12 bases between the two germline ends. The CDR3 runs 15 residues. The germline V gene has CDR1 MRHNA and CDR2 SNTAGT.